The 20 T cell receptor beta chains below all came from one sample that was sequenced in a study of human T cells and chemical hapten exposure. Time point described: pre-sensitization, week 0. The treatment was: therapeutic diphenylcyclopropenone sensitization with weekly scalp DPC. One entry per CDR3 protein, called by TCRdb with MiXCR from the RACE reads. The sample consists of about 40,000 distinct CDR3 sequences, about 10% of them appearing once. Sample: whole blood, taken in connection with sensitization to the hapten diphenylcyclopropenone (DPC). The receptors originated from a man aged 30 to 39 with alopecia areata. Some clones in this sample may be carry-over from other donors' samples.

The chain employs TRBV19 and TRBJ2-3; 12 nucleotides match TRBD1. The CDR3 extends over 16 amino acids. Per germline, CDR1 LNHDA and CDR2 SQIVND (reference sequence). Trimming at V came to 5 bases and at J to 4 bases, leaving 7 bases not matched to a gene. For the CDR3, the DNA is TGTGCCAGTAGTTCACCGGGACAGGGGGCAGCAGATACGCAGTATTTT. This sequence encodes CASSSPGQGAADTQYF.

This clonotype was detected a few times. The chain uses TRBV27 and TRBJ2-1; 7 bases align to TRBD1. The CDR3 loop spans 14 amino acids. The germline gives CDR1 MNHEY, CDR2 SMNVEV (reference sequence). The V and J ends lost 4 bases and 5 bases, in that order; junction bases with no gene match: 5. The CDR3 bases are TGTGCCAGCAGTTCCGGGACAGTCAACAATGAGCAGTTCTTC. Translation: CASSSGTVNNEQFF.

This clonotype was seen ten or more times. This chain uses TRBV2 with TRBJ2-1, with TRBD2 matching over 12 bases. Trimming cost V 2 bases and J 5 bases; bases outside gene matches: 4. The CDR3 runs to 16 residues. The germline gives CDR1 SNHLY, CDR2 FYNNEI. The CDR3 nucleotides are TGTGCCAGCAGTGAATTGACTAGCGGGGGTCACAATGAGCAGTTCTTC. Translation: CASSELTSGGHNEQFF. The full variable domain, rest sourced from reference TRBV2 and TRBJ2-1, is EPEVTQTPSHQVTQMGQEVILRCVPISNHLYFYWYRQILGQKVEFLVSFYNNEISEKSEIFDDQFSVERPDGSNFTLKIRSTKLEDSAMYFCASSELTSGGHNEQFFGPGTRLTVL.

This clonotype was observed a handful of times. The rearrangement links TRBV15 to TRBJ1-2, with TRBD1 matching 7 bases. Trimming at V came to 1 base and at J to 2 bases, leaving 4 bases not matched to a gene. The germline CDR1 and CDR2 sequences are LNHNV and YYDKDF (reference sequence). This CDR3 spans 15 amino acids. CDR3 bases: TGTGCCACCAGCAGAGGGGAGGGGGCCAACTATGGCTACACCTTC. It translates to CATSRGEGANYGYTF.

The chain is built from TRBV6-5 and TRBJ2-7, with 7 bases aligning to TRBD1. Germline CDR1 reads MNHEY; CDR2 reads SVGAGI. This CDR3 has 15 amino acids. The junction had 6 bases not matched to a gene; V was cut back by 4 bases and J by 0 bases. The CDR3 loop is CASSSRTGSSYEQYF. The CDR3, as DNA: TGTGCCAGCAGTTCCAGGACAGGAAGCTCCTACGAGCAGTACTTC.

This chain uses TRBV29-1 with TRBJ2-3; possibly TRBD1 for D (7 bases). V lost 7 bases, J lost 6 bases, and 17 bases lay in between. The CDR3 has 13 residues. Looked up from germline, CDR1 is SQVTM and CDR2 is ANQGSEA. Here the CDR3 reads CSARTGGGDTQYF. The CDR3 DNA follows: TGCAGCGCGAGGACAGGAGGAGGGGATACGCAGTATTTT.

The sample holds many counts of this clonotype. The CDR3 DNA reads as TGTGCCAGCAGTCCCGGAGGGGTAGATACGCAGTATTTT. Protein sequence: CASSPGGVDTQYF. The gene calls are TRBV28 and TRBJ2-3; D possibly corresponds to TRBD2 (6 bases). V dropped 5 bases and J dropped 5 bases, with 11 bases sitting between them. CDR3 length: 13 residues. Germline V gene data show CDR1 as MDHEN and CDR2 as SYDVKM.

In this sample, this clonotype turned up many times. This chain joins TRBV9 and TRBJ1-1; 10 bases line up with TRBD1. Trimming at V came to 2 bases and at J to 5 bases, leaving 6 bases not matched to a gene. CDR3 size: 15 residues. CDR1 is SGDLS, CDR2 YYNGEE, per germline. The CDR3 DNA follows: TGTGCCAGCAGCGTTCTGGGACAGGGGTTGACTGAAGCTTTCTTT. Its translation is CASSVLGQGLTEAFF.

This clonotype was found many times. The chain uses TRBV3-1 and TRBJ2-1, with 7 bases lining up with TRBD2. The CDR3 loop spans 16 amino acids. V dropped 4 bases and J dropped 2; count of bases not matched to a gene: 8. Per germline, CDR1 LGHDT and CDR2 YNNKEL (reference sequence). The chain's CDR3 is CASSLWGGKAYNEQFF. DNA for the CDR3: TGTGCCAGCAGCCTCTGGGGGGGAAAAGCCTACAATGAGCAGTTCTTC.

The chain joins TRBV9 to TRBJ1-1, with unresolved D. CDR1 SGDLS and CDR2 YYNGEE come from the germline V gene. The CDR3 length is 13 residues. With 3 bases removed from V and 3 bases from J, the gap between germline ends came to 9 bases. The DNA of the CDR3 is TGTGCCAGCAGCGCCGGACGGCACACTGAAGCTTTCTTT. Protein product: CASSAGRHTEAFF. Combining the CDR3 with reference TRBV9 and TRBJ1-1 gives the whole variable domain DSGVTQTPKHLITATGQRVTLRCSPRSGDLSVYWYQQSLDQGLQFLIQYYNGEERAKGNILERFSAQQFPDLHSELNLSSLELGDSALYFCASSAGRHTEAFFGQGTRLTVV.

In its sample, this clonotype was seen a few times. The chain is built from TRBV29-1 and TRBJ1-2; TRBD1 matches at 8 bases. The CDR3 is 13 residues long. V lost 8 bases to trimming and J lost 6 bases; unmatched junction nucleotides: 11. CDR1 and CDR2 (germline): SQVTM, ANQGSEA. The DNA of the CDR3 is TGCAGCTTCAAAGGCGACAGGGGAAATGGCTACACCTTC. Translated: CSFKGDRGNGYTF.

This clonotype was counted only a few times. This chain connects TRBV5-1 to TRBJ2-1, with D unclear. The CDR3 loop spans 13 amino acids. Germline CDR1 and CDR2: SGHRS and YFSETQ. The ends were cut back, 2 bases at V and 8 bases at J, with 11 bases in the middle. The CDR3, as DNA: TGCGCCAGCAGCTTACCAGCCCTTGATGAGCAGTTCTTC. Its protein is CASSLPALDEQFF.

At least ten counts were recorded for this clonotype. The chain recombines TRBV7-6 with TRBJ1-4; D uncertain. The germline V and J ends were trimmed by 6 bases and 5 bases, with 10 bases remaining between them. The germline CDR1 and CDR2 sequences are SGHVS and FNYEAQ. There are 13 residues in the CDR3. The CDR3 nucleotides are TGTGCCAGCAGGCGAGGAGTCAATGAAAAACTGTTTTTT. Its protein product is CASRRGVNEKLFF.

This clonotype came up many times. The rearrangement joins TRBV5-1 to TRBJ2-1; 12 positions agree with TRBD2. The germline CDR1 and CDR2 sequences are SGHRS and YFSETQ. Germline trimming cut 2 bases from V and 7 bases from J; bases unmatched to any gene: 10. This CDR3 is built from 17 residues. The CDR3 sequence is CASSFLAGGPDRNEQFF. DNA for the CDR3: TGCGCCAGCAGCTTCCTAGCGGGAGGGCCGGATAGGAATGAGCAGTTCTTC. The full variable domain, in which reference TRBV5-1 and TRBJ2-1 provide the parts outside the CDR3, is KAGVTQTPRYLIKTRGQQVTLSCSPISGHRSVSWYQQTPGQGLQFLFEYFSETQRNKGNFPGRFSGRQFSNSRSEMNVSTLELGDSALYLCASSFLAGGPDRNEQFFGPGTRLTVL.

The sample holds many counts of this clonotype. The rearrangement uses TRBV5-1 and TRBJ2-7; no firm D call. Germline assignment: CDR1 SGHRS and CDR2 YFSETQ. The V and J ends lost 4 bases and 0 bases respectively, with 5 bases between them. CDR3 length: 12 amino acids. The CDR3 protein is CASSPDSYEQYF. The CDR3 DNA sequence: TGCGCCAGCAGCCCGGACTCCTACGAGCAGTACTTC.

This clonotype came up many times. CDR3 nucleotide sequence: TGTGCCAGCAGTTTCGCTAGACGCACAGATACGCAGTATTTT. This sequence encodes CASSFARRTDTQYF. V gene TRBV12-3 or TRBV12-4 combines with J gene TRBJ2-3; D uncertain. Trimming pared 3 bases from V and 1 base from J, leaving 8 bases between. The CDR3 has 14 amino acids.

On this clonotype: A much larger clone is a single base away; this may be a read error. V usage is TRBV5-1 and J usage is TRBJ1-1; TRBD1 aligns across 9 bases. The trim removed 4 bases at V and 11 bases at J, leaving 12 bases unmatched. Germline loops: CDR1 SGHRS, CDR2 YFSETQ. This CDR3 region has 14 residues. The CDR3 sequence is CASSPGTGKLDAFF. CDR3 bases: TGCGCCAGCAGCCCCGGGACAGGGAAGTTGGATGCTTTCTTT.

Many counts were recorded for this clonotype. The gene calls are TRBV7-6 and TRBJ1-4, with D unclear. The CDR3 has 15 amino acids. Deletions cut 4 bases from V and 14 bases from J, with 23 bases between. Germline assignment: CDR1 SGHVS and CDR2 FNYEAQ. The CDR3 loop is CASSSDSTPINMLFF. Written as DNA, the CDR3 is TGTGCCAGCAGCTCGGACTCGACCCCAATAAATATGCTGTTTTTT.

The genes are TRBV10-3 and TRBJ2-7; 7 bases are shared with TRBD1. J gave up 6 bases and V 0 bases, and 5 bases lay outside the gene matches. From germline, CDR1 is ENHRY and CDR2 SYGVKD. The CDR3 spans 14 residues. The CDR3 is CAISESLGGREQYV. The CDR3 nucleotides read TGTGCCATCAGTGAGTCGTTAGGGGGCCGCGAGCAGTACGTC.

This clonotype is labeled as medium-sized. The chain has TRBV7-9 and TRBJ2-3; D remains ambiguous. This CDR3 region has 12 residues. Germline CDR1 is SEHNR and CDR2 is FQNEAQ (reference sequence). Trimming took off 5 bases at V and 0 bases at J, with 3 bases between the two ends. The CDR3 bases are TGTGCCAGCAGCGAAAGCACAGATACGCAGTATTTT. Translating it yields CASSESTDTQYF.